These T cell receptor beta chains were read from a single sample in a study of T cell responses to AZD1222 COVID-19 vaccine. Using immunoSEQ multiplex PCR, the repertoire was profiled, and TCRdb retains in-frame clones only, with some absent. The sample includes around 130,000 clones, roughly 92% of them seen just once. The specimen was peripheral blood, collected on day 0 of AZD1222 vaccination. These receptors originate from an adult in good health. CDR3s include the opening cysteine and the closing phenylalanine or tryptophan. D genes are given only for firm matches. Part of the rows lack a size; the others show once, few, many or a class for expanded clones.

size	J	V	length	D	DNA	CDR3
few	TRBJ1-2	TRBV25-1	13	-	TGTGCCAGCAGTGAAGAGACTAACTATGGCTACACCTTC	CASSEETNYGYTF
-	TRBJ2-1	TRBV18	17	-	TGTGCCAGCTCACCACAGCCCCCCCAAATTACCTACAATGAGCAGTTCTTC	CASSPQPPQITYNEQFF
-	TRBJ1-4	TRBV9	15	-	TGTGCCAGCAGCGTAGGACGGACAGCTAATGAAAAACTGTTTTTT	CASSVGRTANEKLFF
-	TRBJ2-3	TRBV6-5	15	-	TGTGCCAGCAGTTACGAGAGACAGGGCACAGATACGCAGTATTTT	CASSYERQGTDTQYF
-	TRBJ1-1	TRBV6-6	18	TRBD1	TGTGCCAGCAGCCGAAGGGTAACAGGGGGCGTACCGAACACTGAAGCTTTCTTT	CASSRRVTGGVPNTEAFF
-	TRBJ1-5	TRBV19	16	-	TGTGCCAGTAGACCATGGACAGCCTGGGGCAATCAGCCCCAGCATTTT	CASRPWTAWGNQPQHF
-	TRBJ2-1	TRBV7-2	15	TRBD2	TGTGCCAGCAGCTTAAGACTAGCGAAAGGGGATGAGCAGTTCTTC	CASSLRLAKGDEQFF
-	TRBJ1-4	TRBV2	15	TRBD1	TGTGCCAGCAGTCAACAGGGGTCAACTAATGAAAAACTGTTTTTT	CASSQQGSTNEKLFF
once	TRBJ2-3	TRBV27	13	-	TGTGCCAGCAGCCCGGGCCGAAGGGATACGCAGTATTTT	CASSPGRRDTQYF
-	TRBJ1-2	TRBV9	14	-	TGTGCCAGCAGCGTAGCAGACGGGGCCTATGGCTACACCTTC	CASSVADGAYGYTF
-	TRBJ1-2	TRBV7-9	14	-	TGTGCCAGCAGCTTAGGCAGGGCGGGAGATGGCTACACCTTC	CASSLGRAGDGYTF
-	TRBJ1-3	TRBV29-1	13	-	TGCAGCGTGCAGGGAGGCAATGGAAACACCATATATTTT	CSVQGGNGNTIYF
-	TRBJ1-1	TRBV29-1	14	-	TGCAGCGTTGAAGTACGGCAGGGGAATACTGAAGCTTTCTTT	CSVEVRQGNTEAFF
-	TRBJ2-6	TRBV18	16	-	TGTGCCAGCTCACCACCGGGGATGGCTGGGGCCAACGTCCTGACTTTC	CASSPPGMAGANVLTF
once	TRBJ2-2	TRBV9	13	-	TGTGCCAGCAGCGTTCCGGACACCGGGGAGCTGTTTTTT	CASSVPDTGELFF
-	TRBJ2-3	TRBV2	15	TRBD2	TGTGCCAGCGGGACTAGCGGGGTTCCCGCAGATACGCAGTATTTT	CASGTSGVPADTQYF
-	TRBJ1-1	TRBV11-3	13	-	TGTGCCAGCAGCACGGACCCAGACGCTGAAGCTTTCTTT	CASSTDPDAEAFF
-	TRBJ2-1	TRBV27	11	-	TGTGCCAGCAGTTTCGGTCTCGTTCAGTTCTTC	CASSFGLVQFF
-	TRBJ1-1	TRBV6-5	15	-	TGTGCCAGCAGTTACGATTGGCGGTACTCCACTGAAGCTTTCTTT	CASSYDWRYSTEAFF
-	TRBJ1-2	TRBV5-6	13	-	TGTGCCAGCAGCTTGAGAGGGGTTTCTGGCTACACCTTC	CASSLRGVSGYTF
-	TRBJ1-2	TRBV27	16	-	TGTGCCAGCAGTTCTGGAGGGGGGGGACTGAACTATGGCTACACCTTC	CASSSGGGGLNYGYTF
-	TRBJ1-5	TRBV4-1	13	-	TGCGCCAGCAGCCAAGAAGTGAATCAGCCCCAGCATTTT	CASSQEVNQPQHF
-	TRBJ1-2	TRBV5-4	16	-	TGTGCCAGCAGCTTCATGACAGGACAGCTCAACTATGGCTACACCTTC	CASSFMTGQLNYGYTF
-	TRBJ1-1	TRBV7-2	15	-	TGTGCCAGCAGCTTAGTCTTTGGGTGGCAGGCTGAAGCTTTCTTT	CASSLVFGWQAEAFF
few	TRBJ2-7	TRBV4-1	12	-	TGCGCCAGCAGCCACGTTGGACCCGAGCAGTACTTC	CASSHVGPEQYF
-	TRBJ1-2	TRBV3-1/TRBV3-2	13	TRBD1	TGTGCCAGCAGCCCCCAGGGGGCGGGCGGCTACACCTTC	CASSPQGAGGYTF
-	TRBJ2-1	TRBV10-2	12	-	TGCGCCAGCAGTGAGTCCTACAATGAGCAGTTCTTC	CASSESYNEQFF
few	TRBJ2-7	TRBV5-4	13	-	TGTGCCAGCAGCTTGGAAATGGGATACGAGCAGTACTTC	CASSLEMGYEQYF
once	TRBJ1-1	TRBV19	13	-	TGTGCCAGTAGTACTGTGTGGGAAACTGAAGCTTTCTTT	CASSTVWETEAFF
-	TRBJ1-3	TRBV13	16	-	TGTGCCAGCAGCTTCCGATTAGTTAGGTCCGGAAACACCATATATTTT	CASSFRLVRSGNTIYF
-	TRBJ2-1	TRBV10-3	16	TRBD2	TGTGCCATCAGTGTGGGAGGCGGGGGAACCTACAATGAGCAGTTCTTC	CAISVGGGGTYNEQFF
-	TRBJ1-2	TRBV6-6	12	-	TGTGCCAGCAGTCCGGGGGCTCATGGCTACACCTTC	CASSPGAHGYTF
-	TRBJ1-5	TRBV3-1/TRBV3-2	14	-	TGTGCCAGCGCCCCGCAGGCTGGCAATCAGCCCCAGCATTTT	CASAPQAGNQPQHF
-	TRBJ1-1	TRBV9	14	-	TGTGCCAGCAGCCCTCTGACAGGGAACACTGAAGCTTTCTTT	CASSPLTGNTEAFF
-	TRBJ1-1	TRBV9	14	TRBD1	TGTGCCAGCAGGAGGGGGCTCGAGAACACTGAAGCTTTCTTT	CASRRGLENTEAFF
-	TRBJ1-4	TRBV5-1	15	-	TGCGCCAGCAGCTTGTCGGGGAACCAGAACGAAAAACTGTTTTTT	CASSLSGNQNEKLFF
-	TRBJ2-1	TRBV6-5	15	-	TGTGCCAGCAGTACGACCCAGAGCTCCTACAATGAGCAGTTCTTC	CASSTTQSSYNEQFF
-	TRBJ2-1	TRBV27	13	-	TGTGCCAGCAGGTCGGGGGGCTCCAATGAGCAGTTCTTC	CASRSGGSNEQFF
-	TRBJ1-6	TRBV19	13	-	TGTGCCAGCGGAACAGGAATTAATTCACCCCTCCACTTT	CASGTGINSPLHF
-	TRBJ2-3	TRBV7-9	15	TRBD1	TGTGCCAGCAGCCGGGGGGACAGGGTTTCAGATACGCAGTATTTT	CASSRGDRVSDTQYF
once	TRBJ1-5	TRBV21-1	15	-	TGTGCCAGCAGCAAAGTCACAGGGATTAATCAGCCCCAGCATTTT	CASSKVTGINQPQHF
-	TRBJ1-5	TRBV7-9	13	-	TGTGCCAGCAGCTTAACGGGGACTCAGCCCCAGCATTTT	CASSLTGTQPQHF